Shown below are 2 T cell receptor beta chains from a single sample sequenced in a study of shared clonotypes between healthy human individuals. Method: immunoSEQ multiplex PCR; TCRdb's copy keeps in-frame clones and lacks some. The sample records 2 million to 2.5 million clones, almost 96% being singletons. Input material: naive CD4+ T cells sorted from blood. Sample subset: CD45RA+ positively selected. These TCRs come from a man between 18 and 29 years old in good health.

The chain uses TRBV9 and TRBJ2-2, with 8 bases lining up with TRBD1. This CDR3 is 16 amino acids long. CDR1 is SGDLS, CDR2 YYNGEE, per germline. Unmatched junction bases numbered 11, after V lost 1 base and J lost 9 bases. The CDR3 loop reads CASSVMSGGAPRELFF. CDR3 sequence (DNA): TGTGCCAGCAGCGTAATGTCAGGGGGCGCACCCAGGGAGCTGTTTTTT.

V usage is TRBV7-2 and J usage is TRBJ1-2; D perhaps matches TRBD1 (5 bases). Trimming left V 2 bases short and J 3 bases short, with 13 bases between. Per the germline V gene, CDR1 is SGHTA and CDR2 is FQGNSA. CDR3 length equals 15 residues. CDR3 sequence reads: CASSLQGSYDYGYTF. In DNA form, the CDR3 reads TGTGCCAGCAGCTTACAGGGTTCCTACGACTATGGCTACACCTTC.